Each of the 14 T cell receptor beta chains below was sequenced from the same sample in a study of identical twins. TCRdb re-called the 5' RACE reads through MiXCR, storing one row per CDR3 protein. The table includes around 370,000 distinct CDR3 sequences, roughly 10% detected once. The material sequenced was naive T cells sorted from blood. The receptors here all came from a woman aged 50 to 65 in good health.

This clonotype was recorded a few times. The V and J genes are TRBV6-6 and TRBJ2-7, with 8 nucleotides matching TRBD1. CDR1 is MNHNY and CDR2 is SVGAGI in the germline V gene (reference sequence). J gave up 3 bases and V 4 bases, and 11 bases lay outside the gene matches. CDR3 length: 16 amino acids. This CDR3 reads CASSSPTTGVNYEQYF. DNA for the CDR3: TGTGCCAGCAGTTCCCCCACGACAGGGGTGAACTACGAGCAGTACTTC.

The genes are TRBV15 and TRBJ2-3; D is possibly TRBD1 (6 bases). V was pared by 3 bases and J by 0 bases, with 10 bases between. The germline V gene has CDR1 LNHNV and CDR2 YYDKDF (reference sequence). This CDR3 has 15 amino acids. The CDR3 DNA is TGTGCCACCAGCAGTTACAGGGATAGCACAGATACGCAGTATTTT. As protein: CATSSYRDSTDTQYF.

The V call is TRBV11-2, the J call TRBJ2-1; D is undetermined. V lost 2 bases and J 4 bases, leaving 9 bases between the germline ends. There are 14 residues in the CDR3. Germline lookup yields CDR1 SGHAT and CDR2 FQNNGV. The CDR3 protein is CASSLRSRYNEQFF. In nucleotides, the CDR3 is TGTGCCAGCAGCTTACGCTCTAGGTACAATGAGCAGTTCTTC.

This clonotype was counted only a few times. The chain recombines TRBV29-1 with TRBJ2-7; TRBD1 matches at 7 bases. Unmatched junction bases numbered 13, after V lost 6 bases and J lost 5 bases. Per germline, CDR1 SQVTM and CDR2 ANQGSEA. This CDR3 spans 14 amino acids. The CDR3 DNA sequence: TGCAGCGTAAGGGGAAGGGGGCGCGATCACGAGCAGTACGTC. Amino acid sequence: CSVRGRGRDHEQYV.

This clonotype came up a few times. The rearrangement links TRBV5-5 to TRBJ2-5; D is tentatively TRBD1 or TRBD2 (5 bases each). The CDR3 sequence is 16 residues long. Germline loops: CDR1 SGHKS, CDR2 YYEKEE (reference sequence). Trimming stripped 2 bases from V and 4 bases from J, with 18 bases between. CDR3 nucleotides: TGTGCCAGCAGCTTCTATCCGGGACCGGGACGAGAGACCCAGTACTTC. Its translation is CASSFYPGPGRETQYF.

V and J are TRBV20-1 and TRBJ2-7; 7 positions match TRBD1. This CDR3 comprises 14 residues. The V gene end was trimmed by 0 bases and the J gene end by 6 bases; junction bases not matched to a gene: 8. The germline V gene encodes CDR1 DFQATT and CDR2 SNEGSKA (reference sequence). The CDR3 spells CSARDQGQVGEQYF. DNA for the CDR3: TGCAGTGCTAGAGATCAAGGACAGGTCGGCGAGCAGTACTTC.

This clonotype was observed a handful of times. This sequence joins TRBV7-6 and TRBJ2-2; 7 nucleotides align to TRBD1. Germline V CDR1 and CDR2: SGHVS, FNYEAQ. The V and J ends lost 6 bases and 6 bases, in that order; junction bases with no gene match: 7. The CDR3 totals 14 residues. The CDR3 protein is CASSSNRGAGELFF. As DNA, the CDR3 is TGTGCCAGCAGTTCTAACAGGGGCGCCGGGGAGCTGTTTTTT.

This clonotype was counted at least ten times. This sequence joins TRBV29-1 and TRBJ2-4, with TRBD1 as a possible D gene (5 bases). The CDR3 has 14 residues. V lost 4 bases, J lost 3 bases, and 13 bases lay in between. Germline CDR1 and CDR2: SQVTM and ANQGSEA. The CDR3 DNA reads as TGCAGCGTTGGTGTCCTAGGGGTCAAAAACATTCAGTACTTC. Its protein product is CSVGVLGVKNIQYF.

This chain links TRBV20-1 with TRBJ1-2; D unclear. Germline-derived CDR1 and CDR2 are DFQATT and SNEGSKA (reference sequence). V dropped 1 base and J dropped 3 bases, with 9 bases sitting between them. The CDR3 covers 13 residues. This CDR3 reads CSARAEGHYGYTF. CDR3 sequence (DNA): TGCAGTGCTAGAGCTGAAGGGCACTATGGCTACACCTTC.

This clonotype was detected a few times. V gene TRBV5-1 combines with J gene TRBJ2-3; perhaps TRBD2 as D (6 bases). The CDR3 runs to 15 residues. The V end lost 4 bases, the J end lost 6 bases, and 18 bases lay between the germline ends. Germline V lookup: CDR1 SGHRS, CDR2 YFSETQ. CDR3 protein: CASSLTGTPEDTQYF. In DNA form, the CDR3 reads TGCGCCAGCAGCCTCACCGGGACTCCTGAGGATACGCAGTATTTT.

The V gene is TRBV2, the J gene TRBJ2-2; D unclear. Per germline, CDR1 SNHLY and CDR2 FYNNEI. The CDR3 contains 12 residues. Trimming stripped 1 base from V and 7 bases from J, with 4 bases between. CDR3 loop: CASSEEYGELFF. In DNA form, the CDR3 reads TGTGCCAGCAGTGAAGAGTACGGGGAGCTGTTTTTT.

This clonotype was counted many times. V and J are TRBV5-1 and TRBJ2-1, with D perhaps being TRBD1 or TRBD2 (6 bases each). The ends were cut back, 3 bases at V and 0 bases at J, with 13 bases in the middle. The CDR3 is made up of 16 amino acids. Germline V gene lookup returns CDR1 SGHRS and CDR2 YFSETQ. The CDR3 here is CASSWGLASSYNEQFF. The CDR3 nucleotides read TGCGCCAGCAGCTGGGGGCTAGCGAGCTCCTACAATGAGCAGTTCTTC. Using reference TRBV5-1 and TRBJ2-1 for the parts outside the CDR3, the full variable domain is KAGVTQTPRYLIKTRGQQVTLSCSPISGHRSVSWYQQTPGQGLQFLFEYFSETQRNKGNFPGRFSGRQFSNSRSEMNVSTLELGDSALYLCASSWGLASSYNEQFFGPGTRLTVL.

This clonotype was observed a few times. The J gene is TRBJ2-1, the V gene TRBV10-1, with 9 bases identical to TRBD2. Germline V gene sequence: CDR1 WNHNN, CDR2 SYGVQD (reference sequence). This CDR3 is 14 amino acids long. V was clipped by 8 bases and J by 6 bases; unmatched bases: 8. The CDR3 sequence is CASGPSGTPNEQFF. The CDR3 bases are TGCGCCAGCGGCCCTAGCGGGACTCCCAATGAGCAGTTCTTC.

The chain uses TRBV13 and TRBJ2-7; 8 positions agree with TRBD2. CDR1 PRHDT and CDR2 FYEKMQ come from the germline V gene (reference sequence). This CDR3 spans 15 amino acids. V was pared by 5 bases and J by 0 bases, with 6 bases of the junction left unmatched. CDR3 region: CASSPREGPSYEQYF. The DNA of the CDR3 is TGTGCCAGCAGCCCCCGGGAGGGGCCCTCCTACGAGCAGTACTTC.